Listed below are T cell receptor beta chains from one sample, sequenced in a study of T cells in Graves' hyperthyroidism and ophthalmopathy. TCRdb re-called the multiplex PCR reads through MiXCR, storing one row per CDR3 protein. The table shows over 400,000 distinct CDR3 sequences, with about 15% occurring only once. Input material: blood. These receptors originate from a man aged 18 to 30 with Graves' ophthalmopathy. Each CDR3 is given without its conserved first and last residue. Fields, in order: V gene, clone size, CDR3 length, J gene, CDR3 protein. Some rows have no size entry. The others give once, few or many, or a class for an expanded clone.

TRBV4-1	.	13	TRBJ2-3	ASSQPGGGTDTQY
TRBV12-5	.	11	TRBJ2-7	ASGWEQGYEQY
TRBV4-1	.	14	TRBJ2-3	ASSQEGWGLIDTQY
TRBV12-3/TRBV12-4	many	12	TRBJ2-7	ASGTTGGPYEQY
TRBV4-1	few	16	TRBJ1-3	ASSQFGQGRFSGNTIY
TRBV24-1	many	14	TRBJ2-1	ATSEHRDRPYNEQF
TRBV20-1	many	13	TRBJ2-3	SAEKSGGSTDTQY
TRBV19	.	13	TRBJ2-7	ASNELRDNPYEQY
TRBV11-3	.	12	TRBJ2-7	ASSSRQASYEQY
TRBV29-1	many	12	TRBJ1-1	SAHGGDKDTEAF